The clone carrying this T cell receptor beta chain was counted only a few times. Its antigen remains unknown. This entry is derived from a study of early T cells in non-severe SARS-CoV-2 infection. Background on the study: The input, bulk RNA from unsorted whole blood, was sequenced, and chains were unpaired. Study-level results: VDJdb-based annotation leaned toward anti-spike CD8 responses and missed private and CD4 specificities.

Each cDNA molecule carried a unique molecular identifier. TCRdb itself ran the 5' RACE reads through MiXCR, one entry per CDR3 protein. The sample has tens of thousands of distinct CDR3 sequences; roughly an eighth are singletons. Per germline, CDR1 SGHAT and CDR2 FQNNGV. This CDR3 region has 15 residues. Unmatched junction bases numbered 5, after V lost 5 bases and J lost 4 bases. J is TRBJ2-1 and V is TRBV11-2, with 10 bases aligning to TRBD2. The sequenced material came from whole blood. This clonotype originated in an adult who was a healthcare worker with PCR-confirmed SARS-CoV-2 infection or an uninfected control (not recorded which). CDR3 amino acids: CASSILAGSYNEQFF. Written as DNA, the CDR3 is TGTGCCAGCAGCATACTAGCGGGAAGTTACAATGAGCAGTTCTTC.